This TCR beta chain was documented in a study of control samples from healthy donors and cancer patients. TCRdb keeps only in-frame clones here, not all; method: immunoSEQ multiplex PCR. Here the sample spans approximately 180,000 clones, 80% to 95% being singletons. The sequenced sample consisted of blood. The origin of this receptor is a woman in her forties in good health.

The chain's CDR3 is CASRLYHSGGKTGNTIYF. CDR3 coding DNA: TGTGCCAGCAGGCTATACCACAGCGGGGGGAAGACAGGAAACACCATATATTTT. The genes are TRBV6-4 and TRBJ1-3; possible D gene TRBD1, 5 bases. V lost 6 bases and J lost 4, with 25 bases in between. Germline CDR1 and CDR2: MRHNA and SNTAGT. The CDR3 loop spans 18 amino acids.